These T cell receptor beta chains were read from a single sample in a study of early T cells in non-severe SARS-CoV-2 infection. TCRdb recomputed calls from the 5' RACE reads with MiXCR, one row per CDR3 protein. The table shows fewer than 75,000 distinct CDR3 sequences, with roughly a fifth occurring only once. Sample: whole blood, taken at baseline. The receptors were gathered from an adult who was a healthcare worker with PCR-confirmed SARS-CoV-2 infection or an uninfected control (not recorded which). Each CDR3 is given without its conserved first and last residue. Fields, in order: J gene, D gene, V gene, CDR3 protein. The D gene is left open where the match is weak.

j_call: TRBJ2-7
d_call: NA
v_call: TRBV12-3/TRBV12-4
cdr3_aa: ASSPDGSSYEQY

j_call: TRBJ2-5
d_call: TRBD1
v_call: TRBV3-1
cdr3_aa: ASSPYPPGTAKETQY

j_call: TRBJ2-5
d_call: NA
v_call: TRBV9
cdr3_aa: ASSVDLETQY

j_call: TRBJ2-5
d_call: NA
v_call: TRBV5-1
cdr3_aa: ASSLGPGQLQETQY

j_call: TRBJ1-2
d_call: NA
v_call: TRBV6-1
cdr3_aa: ASSVGSVAGYT

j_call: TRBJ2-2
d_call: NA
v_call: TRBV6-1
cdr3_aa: ASTLLGTGELF

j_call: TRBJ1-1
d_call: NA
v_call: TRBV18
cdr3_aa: ASSPLDGVEAF

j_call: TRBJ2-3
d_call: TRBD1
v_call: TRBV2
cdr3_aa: ASSERPGGEDTQY

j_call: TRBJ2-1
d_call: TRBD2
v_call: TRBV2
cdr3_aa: ASSEERGGVNEQF

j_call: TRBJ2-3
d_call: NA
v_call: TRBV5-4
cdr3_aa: ASSGPEGDTQY

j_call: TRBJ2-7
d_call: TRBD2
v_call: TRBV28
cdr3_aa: ASFAGLVGNERY

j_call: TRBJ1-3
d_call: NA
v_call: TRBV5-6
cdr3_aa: ASSMDSSGNTIY

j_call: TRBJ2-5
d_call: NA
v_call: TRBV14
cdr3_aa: ASSQEQRREETQY

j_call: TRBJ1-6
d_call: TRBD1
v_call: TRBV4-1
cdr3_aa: ASGGDSRNSPLH

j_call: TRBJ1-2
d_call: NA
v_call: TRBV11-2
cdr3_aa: ASGTLGGYGYT

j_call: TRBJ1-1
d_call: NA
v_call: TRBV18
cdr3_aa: ASSPGEMNTEAF

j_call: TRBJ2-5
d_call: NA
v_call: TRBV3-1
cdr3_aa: ASSLRSAETQY

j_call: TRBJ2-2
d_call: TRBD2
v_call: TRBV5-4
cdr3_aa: ATHSGGGNTGELF

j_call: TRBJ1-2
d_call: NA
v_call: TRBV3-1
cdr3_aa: ASTEFSGGTGGYT

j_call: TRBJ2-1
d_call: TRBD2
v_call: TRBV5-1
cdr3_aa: ASSLTLAGGNEQF

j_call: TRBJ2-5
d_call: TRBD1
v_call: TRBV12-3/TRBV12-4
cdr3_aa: ASSPGQGAQTQY

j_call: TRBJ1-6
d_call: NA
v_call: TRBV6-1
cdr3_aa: ASSEGTVTSGNSPLH

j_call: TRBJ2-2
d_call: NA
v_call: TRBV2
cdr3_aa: ASTTANTGELF

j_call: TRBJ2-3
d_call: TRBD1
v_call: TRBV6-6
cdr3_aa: ASSYPDTGETQY

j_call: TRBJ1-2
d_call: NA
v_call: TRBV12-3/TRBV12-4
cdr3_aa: ASSPWAGDGYT

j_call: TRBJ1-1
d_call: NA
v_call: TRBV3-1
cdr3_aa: ASSQETHNTEAF

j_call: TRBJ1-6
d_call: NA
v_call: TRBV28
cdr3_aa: ASSDNEPLH

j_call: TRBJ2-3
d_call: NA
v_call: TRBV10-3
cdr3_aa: ATRPGSGSTDTQY

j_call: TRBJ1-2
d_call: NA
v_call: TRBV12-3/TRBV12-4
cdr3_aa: ASSPLVSNYGYT

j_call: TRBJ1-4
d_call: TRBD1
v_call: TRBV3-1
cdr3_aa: ASSPQQGVGLEKLF

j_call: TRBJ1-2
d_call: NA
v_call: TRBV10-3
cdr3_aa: DISDGGLNYGYT

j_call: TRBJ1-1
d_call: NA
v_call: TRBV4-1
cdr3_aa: ASSQERFGSHVGAF

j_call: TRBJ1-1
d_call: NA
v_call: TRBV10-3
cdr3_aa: AITLGHNAEAF

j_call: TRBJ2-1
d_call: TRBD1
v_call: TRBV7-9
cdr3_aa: ASSFGQGRSEQF

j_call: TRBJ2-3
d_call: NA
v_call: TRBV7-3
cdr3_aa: ASSSYRADTQY

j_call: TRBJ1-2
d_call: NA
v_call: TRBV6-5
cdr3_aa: ASSYVRSSISRYT

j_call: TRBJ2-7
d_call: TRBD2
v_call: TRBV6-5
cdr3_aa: ASSYSSGGDYYEQY

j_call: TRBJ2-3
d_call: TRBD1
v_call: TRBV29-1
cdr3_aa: SVGRFGTASTDTQY

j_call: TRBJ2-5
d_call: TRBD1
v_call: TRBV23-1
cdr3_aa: ASRYRGPGETQY

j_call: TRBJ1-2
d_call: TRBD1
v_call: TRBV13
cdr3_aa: ASSSEETGVDYGYT

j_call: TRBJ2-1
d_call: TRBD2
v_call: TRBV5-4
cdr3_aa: ASSLAVAGGDEQF

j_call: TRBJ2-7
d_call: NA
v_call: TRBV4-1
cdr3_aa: ASSSISGRYYEQY

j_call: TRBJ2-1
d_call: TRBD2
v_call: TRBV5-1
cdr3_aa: ASRPLAVKGNEQF

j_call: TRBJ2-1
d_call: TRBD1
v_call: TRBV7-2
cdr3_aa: ASSSTGQGADEQF

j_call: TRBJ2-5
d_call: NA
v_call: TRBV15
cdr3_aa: ATSRGASGTQETQY

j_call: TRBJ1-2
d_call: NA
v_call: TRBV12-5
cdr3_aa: ASGRVVAEGYT

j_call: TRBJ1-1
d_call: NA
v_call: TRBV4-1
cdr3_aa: ASSQAQAGPLNTEAF

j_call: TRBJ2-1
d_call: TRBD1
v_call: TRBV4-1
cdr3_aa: ASSPRTGSNEQF

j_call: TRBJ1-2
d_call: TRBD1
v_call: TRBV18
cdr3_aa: ASSLTGEQKGYT

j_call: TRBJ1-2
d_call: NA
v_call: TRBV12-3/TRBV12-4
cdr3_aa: ATGEAPNYGYT